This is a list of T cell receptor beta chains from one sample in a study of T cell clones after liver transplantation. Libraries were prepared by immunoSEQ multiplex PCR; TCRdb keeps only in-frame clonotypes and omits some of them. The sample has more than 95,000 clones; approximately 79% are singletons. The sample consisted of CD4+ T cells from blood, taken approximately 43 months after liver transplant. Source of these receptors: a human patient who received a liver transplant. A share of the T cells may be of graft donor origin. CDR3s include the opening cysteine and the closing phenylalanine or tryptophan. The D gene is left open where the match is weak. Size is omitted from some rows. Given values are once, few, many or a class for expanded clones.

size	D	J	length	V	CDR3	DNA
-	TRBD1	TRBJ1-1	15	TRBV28	CASSTWTGRLTEAFF	TGTGCCAGCAGTACGTGGACAGGCCGCCTCACTGAAGCTTTCTTT
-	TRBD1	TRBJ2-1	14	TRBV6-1	CASVDRGTVNEQFF	TGTGCCAGCGTCGACAGGGGGACAGTGAATGAGCAGTTCTTC
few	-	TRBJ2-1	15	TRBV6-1	CASSGLRADLNEQFF	TGTGCCAGCAGTGGACTAAGGGCAGATCTTAATGAGCAGTTCTTC
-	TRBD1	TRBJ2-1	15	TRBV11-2	CASSSRTGPYNEQFF	TGTGCCAGCAGCTCTAGGACAGGACCCTACAATGAGCAGTTCTTC
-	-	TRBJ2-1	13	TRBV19	CASISGTRNEQFF	TGTGCCAGTATCTCCGGGACGCGGAATGAGCAGTTCTTC
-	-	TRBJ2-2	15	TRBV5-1	CASSLIGKNTGELFF	TGCGCCAGCAGCTTGATAGGGAAGAACACCGGGGAGCTGTTTTTT
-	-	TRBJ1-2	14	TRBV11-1	CASSLSGTNYGYTF	TGTGCCAGCAGCTTATCCGGGACTAACTATGGCTACACCTTC
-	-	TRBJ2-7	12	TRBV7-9	CASEKGLDEQYF	TGTGCCAGCGAAAAAGGCCTGGACGAGCAGTACTTC
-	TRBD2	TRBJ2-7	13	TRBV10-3	CASRQRDSYEQYF	TGTGCCAGCAGGCAGCGGGACTCCTACGAGCAGTACTTC
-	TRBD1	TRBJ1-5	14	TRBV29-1	CSVQTGGGNQPQHF	TGCAGCGTACAGACAGGGGGAGGTAATCAGCCCCAGCATTTT
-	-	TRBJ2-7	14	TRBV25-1	CASSSHGSFYEQYF	TGTGCCAGCAGTTCCCATGGCTCCTTCTACGAGCAGTACTTC
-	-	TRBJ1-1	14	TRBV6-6	CASSGTAMNTEAFF	TGTGCCAGCAGTGGAACAGCCATGAACACTGAAGCTTTCTTT